This paragraph covers one T cell receptor beta chain sequence. Its antigen is not known. The entry originates in a study of cytomegalovirus exposure and HLA in healthy donors. Regarding the study as a whole: Earlier analysis looked at TCR beta V segments, and most were productive about 90% or about 30% of the time.

Primers included in the PCR were 60 Vbeta and 13 Jbeta primers. The protocol was immunoSEQ multiplex PCR, while the TCRdb copy is restricted to in-frame clones and leaves out a portion. The sample lists about 130,000 clones, 83% occurring once. Germline V lookup: CDR1 MDHEN, CDR2 SYDVKM. This CDR3 has 16 residues. The V gene lost 4 bases and the J gene lost 3 bases, with 18 bases spanning the gap. The V and J genes are TRBV28 and TRBJ1-2; possibly TRBD1 for D (5 bases). The sample taken for sequencing was PBMCs. The receptor was derived from a man between 18 and 29 years old in good health and CMV-seropositive. The CDR3: CASSSGRGMGYYGYTF. The CDR3 region has the DNA TGTGCCAGCAGTTCCGGACGGGGGATGGGGTACTATGGCTACACCTTC.